This T cell receptor (beta chain) was identified during a study of neurological immune-mediated disorders (dated by TCRdb to between 2018 and 2020). Background for the entire study: Peripheral blood TCR-beta repertoires from patients with HTLV-I-associated myelopathy (HAM/TSP), patients with multiple sclerosis, and healthy controls were compared in the study using UMI-based sequencing. Alongside PBMC samples, the set of some 98 TCR-beta libraries contained longitudinal samples, technical triplicates, and paired CD4+ and CD8+ T-cell subsets that had been sorted. Longitudinal HAM/TSP and healthy donors were sampled at 3 time-points each (about 3-40 month intervals). The cohort comprised 68 subjects: approximately 15 HAM/TSP patients, some 34 multiple sclerosis patients and about 20 healthy controls. Overall study outcomes, separate from this receptor: TCR clonal expansion was greatest in HAM/TSP patients and smallest in MS patients, who ranked below even healthy controls. No identical CDR3 amino acid sequences were shared among expanded clones across subjects, suggesting private TCR-beta repertoires in all groups.

Sample time point, as interpreted from the label and publication: longitudinal time-point 3. Unsorted PBMC libraries were generated from 2 million PBMCs stored in RNAlater at -80 °C until RNA extraction. Peripheral blood was subjected to Ficoll-Hypaque density gradient centrifugation to isolate PBMCs, which were then cryopreserved in liquid nitrogen. Many counts were recorded for this clonotype. Its cognate antigen has yet to be identified. Base quality data are lacking; no much larger clone is found one base away. CDR1 and CDR2, per the germline V gene, are SGHVS and FQNEAQ. From cysteine to phenylalanine, the CDR3 is 15 amino acids long. The DNA shown is the 45-base CDR3, in frame from base 1. A distance of 11 bases separates the germline ends of V and J, which lose 0 bases and 4 bases respectively. cDNA was synthesized by template-switch 5'RACE using a primer carrying a 10-nucleotide random unique molecular identifier by which each TCR transcript was tagged. Every sequencing run covered 15-18 subjects and yielded more than 160 million TCR-beta sequences. The RNeasy kit was used to extract total RNA. Using the KAPA Real-time Library Amplification kit, TCR-beta VDJ regions were amplified with primers for the TCR constant region and the 5'RACE anchor. A first PCR added sample indexes and Illumina adaptors, after which a second PCR increased the library yield. The roughly 650 bp TCR product was size-selected on a 2% E-gel SizeSelection system after Ampure bead purification. Before pooling, libraries had their quality checked on a Bioanalyzer, their concentration measured with Qubit, and their quantity determined with the Kapa Library Quantification kit. An Illumina HiSeq 2500 was used to sequence the libraries paired-end at 2 x 150 bp. To increase sequence diversity, roughly 24-32% phiX was spiked into each library pool. The original methods were these. Quality-filtered reads were processed with the UMI-based MiGEC pipeline, which removed over 75% of raw TCR sequences during error correction. VDJ genes were aligned to IMGT germline references, and clonotypes were defined by unique CDR3 amino acid sequence plus V-J genes. Clonal expansion, Shannon diversity and CDR3 relatedness (CalcPairwiseDistances, ClusterSamples) were evaluated with VDJtools, and phylogenetic trees were built with CLCbio workbench. Expanded clones were defined as having at least 8 unique UMIs, based on coefficient-of-variation modelling across technical triplicates. TCRdb applied fastp at Q25 and MiXCR to the public reads, then kept only in-frame beta chains. When rows share a CDR3 protein, they turn into one entry using the most common DNA and genes. V and J calls and clone size were set by TCRdb, not the authors. The sample data list roughly 100,000 distinct CDR3 sequences, and 9.5% to 14% of these were observed just once. The ten largest clones add up to more than 2.5% of the sample.

The specimen was PBMCs. The sequence derives from a female donor with HTLV-1-associated myelopathy (HAM/TSP). The V and J segments used are TRBV7-8 and TRBJ2-3; the D gene cannot be named for sure. The sequenced DNA is TGTGCCAGCAGCTTAGCTCTGGGGTTGGCAGATACGCAGTATTTT. Its protein is CASSLALGLADTQYF.